This paragraph covers one T cell receptor beta chain sequence. Its antigen is unknown. The sample originates from a study of cytomegalovirus exposure and HLA in healthy donors. Study results and caveats: The listing of 150 to 200 TCR beta chains classed them as cytomegalovirus-associated. Most of the TCR beta V segments (in an earlier analysis) were productive either about 87% or about 30% of the time.

This CDR3 is built from 12 residues. Germline V lookup: CDR1 GTSNPN, CDR2 SVGIG (reference sequence). The V end lost 5 bases, the J end lost 5 bases, and 10 bases lay between the germline ends. PCR was performed using 60 Vbeta and 13 Jbeta primers. Libraries were prepared by immunoSEQ multiplex PCR; TCRdb keeps only in-frame clonotypes and omits some of them. The repertoire holds 200,000 to 250,000 clones, with 70% to 85% as singletons. Sequenced: PBMCs. This TCR came from a man between 50 and 59 years old in good health and CMV-seronegative. The V and J genes are TRBV30 and TRBJ2-1; D remains ambiguous. CDR3: CAWGPSDNEQFF. The CDR3 DNA reads as TGTGCCTGGGGGCCTTCGGACAATGAGCAGTTCTTC.